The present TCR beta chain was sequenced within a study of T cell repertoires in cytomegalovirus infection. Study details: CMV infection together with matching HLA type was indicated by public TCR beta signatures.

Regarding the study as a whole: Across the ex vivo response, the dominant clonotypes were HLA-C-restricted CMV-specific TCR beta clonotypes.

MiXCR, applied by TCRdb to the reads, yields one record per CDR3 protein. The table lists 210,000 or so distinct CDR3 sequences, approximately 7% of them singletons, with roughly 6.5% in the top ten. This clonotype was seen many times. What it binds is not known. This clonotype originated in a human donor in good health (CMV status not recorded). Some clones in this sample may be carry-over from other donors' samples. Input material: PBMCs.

The CDR3 DNA follows: TGCAGTACTCCGGGACAGGGACCTTTGAGCTCCTACGAGCAGTACTTC. Translation gives CSTPGQGPLSSYEQYF. This chain uses TRBV20-1 with TRBJ2-7; 9 bases align to TRBD1. Germline V gives CDR1 DFQATT, CDR2 SNEGSKA (reference sequence). V was pared by 8 bases and J by 0 bases, with 14 bases of the junction left unmatched. The CDR3 runs to 16 residues.